In its sample, the clone carrying this T cell receptor (beta chain) was seen a few times. The data were obtained in a study of blood T cell repertoires in COVID-19. Overall study: Acute and convalescent COVID-19 samples came from the United States, Italy and Spain. PBMCs, B-cell-depleted T cells, or T cells provided the cDNA or gDNA that made up the material.

The method was immunoSEQ multiplex PCR; TCRdb's version includes in-frame clones alone and lacks a portion of them. In the table there are approximately 300,000 clones, 85% of which are singletons. The CDR3 sequence is 14 residues long. The V gene's germline CDR1 is LGHDT and CDR2 YNNKEL (reference sequence). Trimming took 4 bases from V and 4 from J; bases not matched to a gene: 0. The receptor was isolated from a woman between 45 and 60 years old with active or convalescent COVID-19. The sample consisted of peripheral blood. V and J are TRBV3-1 (or the pseudogene TRBV3-2) and TRBJ2-2; 10 bases align to TRBD2. The chain's CDR3 is CASSRTSGTGELFF. The CDR3 DNA sequence: TGTGCCAGCAGCCGGACTAGCGGCACCGGGGAGCTGTTTTTT.